Listed here is a single TCR beta chain. Its antigen remains unidentified. TCRdb ran MiXCR on the 5' RACE reads and lists one entry per CDR3 protein. There are about 170,000 distinct CDR3 sequences in the sample; 11% occur only once, and 30% to 45% lies in the top ten. The entry originates in a study of T cells after yellow fever vaccination. Study-level results: A small share of clonotypes appeared in both CD4 and CD8 compartments.

The germline CDR1 and CDR2 sequences are SNHLY and FYNNEI. This CDR3 is built from 10 residues. V lost 11 bases, J lost 4 bases, and 9 bases lay in between. The receptor's source is a man aged 18-30 years who received the YFV17D yellow fever vaccine. Sequencing was performed on CD8+ T cells sorted from PBMCs, taken 15 days after the yellow fever booster vaccination. The V call is TRBV2, the J call TRBJ2-7; D is possibly TRBD2 (6 bases). CDR3 in DNA: TGTGCCGCGGGAAGGTACGAGCAGTACGTC. Its protein product is CAAGRYEQYV.